This entry lists 27 T cell receptor beta chains sequenced from one sample in a study of prognosis after radiotherapy for stage I lung cancer. Multiplex PCR in two rounds served to amplify TCR beta CDR3 from genomic DNA. The authors ran first-round PCR with primers specific to each TRBV and TRBJ gene. One entry per CDR3 protein results from TCRdb running MiXCR on the multiplex PCR reads. The table has about 19,000 distinct CDR3 sequences, roughly 26% seen once; the top ten hold roughly 22%. The material was PBMCs, obtained before or after stereotactic body radiation therapy (not recorded which). The receptor set was obtained from a donor of 50 years or more with non-small cell lung cancer.

This clonotype was seen ten or more times. The V gene is TRBV12-3 or TRBV12-4, the J gene TRBJ1-1; 11 positions agree with TRBD1. This CDR3 is built from 14 residues. Trimming took 5 bases from V and 3 from J; bases not matched to a gene: 2. The CDR3 nucleotides read TGTGCCAGCAGTGAGGGACAGGGGGACACTGAAGCTTTCTTT. The encoded protein is CASSEGQGDTEAFF.

This clonotype was found many times. This sequence joins TRBV9 and TRBJ1-2; possibly TRBD1 for D (6 bases). CDR1 is SGDLS, CDR2 YYNGEE, per germline. The CDR3 has 13 residues. Trimming cost V 1 base and J 3 bases, with 7 bases left between them. CDR3 in amino acids: CASSVQGYYGYTF. As DNA, the CDR3 is TGTGCCAGCAGCGTACAGGGGTACTATGGCTACACCTTC.

This clonotype was counted a few times. A far larger clone is off by one base, so a read error is likely. Here the CDR3 omits its conserved ending phenylalanine or tryptophan, so a read error is the likely source. The chain combines TRBV6-2 or TRBV6-3 with TRBJ1-1, with 7 positions matching TRBD1. CDR1 is MNHEY and CDR2 is SVGEGT in the germline V gene. J was trimmed by 1 base and V by 6 bases; bases with no gene match: 8. The CDR3 is 15 residues long. CDR3 sequence (DNA): TGTGCCAGCAGGCGAGGGGGGACAGCGAACACTGAAGCTTTCTCT. It is translated as CASRRGGTANTEAFS.

A single count supports this clonotype. A junction end diverges from the germline sequence, so it may reflect a read error. This chain links TRBV9 with TRBJ1-4; D gene unclear. The V gene's germline CDR1 is SGDLS and CDR2 YYNGEE. The CDR3 extends over 15 amino acids. CDR3 nucleotide sequence: TGTGCCAGCAGCGAGGCAGCCGCAACTAATGAAAAACTGTATTTT. Its translation: CASSEAAATNEKLYF.

This clonotype was recorded at least ten times. The chain employs TRBV20-1 and TRBJ2-1; tentative D call: TRBD2 (5 bases). V was pared by 4 bases and J by 4 bases, with 8 bases between. CDR1 is DFQATT, CDR2 SNEGSKA, per germline (reference sequence). There are 12 residues in the CDR3. For the CDR3, the DNA is TGCAGTGCTACACTAGGTTACAATGAGCAGTTCTTC. Encoded protein: CSATLGYNEQFF.

This clonotype was picked up many times. This chain joins TRBV4-3 and TRBJ2-1, with TRBD2 identical over 9 bases. The CDR3 spans 17 residues. Losses at the gene ends were 0 bases for V and 6 bases for J; bases not matched to a gene: 9. Germline assignment: CDR1 LGHNA and CDR2 YSLEER. CDR3 nucleotide sequence: TGCGCCAGCAGCCAAGAGGGACTAGCATTGTCCCTCAATGAGCAGTTCTTC. Translation: CASSQEGLALSLNEQFF.

The rearrangement links TRBV19 to TRBJ2-5, with D possibly matching TRBD1 (7 bases). This CDR3 spans 15 amino acids. The germline CDR1 and CDR2 sequences are LNHDA and SQIVND (reference sequence). CDR3 sequence reads: CATSGAGGLEETQYF. The CDR3, as DNA: TGTGCAACTTCGGGGGCAGGGGGTTTAGAAGAGACCCAGTACTTC.

Regarding this clonotype: Mismatch with germline at one junction end may stem from a read error. This rearrangement joins TRBV6-4 to TRBJ2-2; D might be TRBD1 or TRBD2, each matching 5 bases. This CDR3 is built from 16 residues. Germline V lookup: CDR1 MRHNA, CDR2 SNTAGT. CDR3 region: CASSDSSGHSTGDLFF. The CDR3 DNA reads as TGTGCCAGCAGTGACTCGTCAGGGCATTCCACCGGGGATCTGTTTTTT.

This clonotype is labeled medium-sized. V and J are TRBV6-1 and TRBJ2-7; TRBD2 is a possible D gene (6 bases). V lost 4 bases to trimming and J lost 3 bases, with 10 bases between them. Germline CDR1 and CDR2: MNHNS and SASEGT. This CDR3 spans 13 amino acids. This CDR3 reads CASSVREDYEQYF. The CDR3 region has the DNA TGTGCCAGCAGTGTGCGGGAAGACTACGAGCAGTACTTC.

This clonotype was seen at least ten times. This chain connects TRBV19 to TRBJ2-1; possible D gene TRBD2, 6 bases. CDR3 length equals 13 residues. The V end lost 1 base, the J end lost 9 bases, and 10 bases lay between the germline ends. Germline CDR1 and CDR2: LNHDA and SQIVND (reference sequence). In DNA form, the CDR3 reads TGTGCCAGTAGTATAGGTCGGGGGACTGAGCAGTTCTTC. It yields the protein CASSIGRGTEQFF.

This clonotype was seen many times. The CDR3 is CASARDRHYEQYF. As DNA, the CDR3 is TGTGCTAGTGCCCGGGACAGACACTACGAGCAGTACTTC. The genes are TRBV12-5 and TRBJ2-7; TRBD1 matches 7 bases. This CDR3 region has 13 residues. CDR1 is LGHNT and CDR2 is FRNRAP in the germline V gene. The V gene end was trimmed by 7 bases and the J gene end by 3 bases; junction bases not matched to a gene: 6. Together with reference TRBV12-5 and TRBJ2-7, the CDR3 gives the full variable domain: DARVTQTPRHKVTEMGQEVTMRCQPILGHNTVFWYRQTMMQGLELLAYFRNRAPLDDSGMPKDRFSAEMPDATLATLKIQPSEPRDSAVYFCASARDRHYEQYFGPGTRLTVT.

This clonotype came up many times. The rearrangement links TRBV28 to TRBJ1-4; D remains ambiguous. The CDR3 covers 15 residues. CDR1 MDHEN and CDR2 SYDVKM come from the germline V gene. Between the trimmed V and J ends, which lost 5 bases and 0 bases, there was a span of 10 bases. The CDR3 nucleotides are TGTGCCAGCAGTCCGCGGCGGGCAACTAATGAAAAACTGTTTTTT. Encoded protein: CASSPRRATNEKLFF. The variable domain in full, with the rest retrieved from reference TRBV28 and TRBJ1-4, is DVKVTQSSRYLVKRTGEKVFLECVQDMDHENMFWYRQDPGLGLRLIYFSYDVKMKEKGDIPEGYSVSREKKERFSLILESASTNQTSMYLCASSPRRATNEKLFFGSGTQLSVL.

This clonotype appeared many times. The genes are TRBV27 and TRBJ1-5; tentative D call: TRBD1 (5 bases). Germline V gives CDR1 MNHEY, CDR2 SMNVEV (reference sequence). Trimming stripped 7 bases from V and 5 bases from J, with 12 bases between. CDR3 size: 13 residues. Here the CDR3 reads CASMSRGDQPQHF. DNA for the CDR3: TGTGCCAGCATGTCCCGGGGGGATCAGCCCCAGCATTTT.

This clonotype was observed many times. The chain combines TRBV3-1 with TRBJ1-3; no firm D call. V lost 0 bases and J 0 bases, leaving 9 bases between the germline ends. Germline assignment: CDR1 LGHDT and CDR2 YNNKEL (reference sequence). This CDR3 comprises 16 residues. In DNA, the CDR3 is TGTGCCAGCAGCCAAGATCAGGCGGCCTCTGGAAACACCATATATTTT. It is translated as CASSQDQAASGNTIYF.

There are many counts of this clonotype. CDR3 sequence: CAWSFWGQRNNEQFF. The CDR3 DNA follows: TGTGCCTGGAGTTTTTGGGGCCAGAGAAACAATGAGCAGTTCTTC. This chain joins TRBV30 and TRBJ2-1, with D possibly being TRBD1 (5 bases). This CDR3 spans 15 amino acids. Deletions cut 2 bases from V and 5 bases from J, with 16 bases between. Germline V gives CDR1 GTSNPN, CDR2 SVGIG (reference sequence).

This clonotype was seen many times. The V gene is TRBV9, the J gene TRBJ2-1; D perhaps matches TRBD2 (5 bases). The CDR3 has 15 amino acids. The V gene's germline CDR1 is SGDLS and CDR2 YYNGEE. V lost 0 bases and J lost 7, with 14 bases in between. CDR3 sequence: CASSVGGGSVNEQFF. CDR3 nucleotide sequence: TGTGCCAGCAGCGTAGGAGGTGGTAGCGTGAATGAGCAGTTCTTC.

This clonotype has at least ten counts. The V gene is TRBV6-1, the J gene TRBJ2-5; 12 bases are a match to TRBD2. Germline V lookup: CDR1 MNHNS, CDR2 SASEGT. Losses at the gene ends were 6 bases for V and 5 bases for J; bases not matched to a gene: 10. This CDR3 region has 16 residues. Written as DNA, the CDR3 is TGTGCCAGCAGCGAGACTAGCGGGAGTGGTCGGGAGACCCAGTACTTC. The encoded protein is CASSETSGSGRETQYF.

This clonotype appeared many times. The chain recombines TRBV20-1 with TRBJ2-7, with 8 positions matching TRBD2. There are 16 residues in the CDR3. Trimming cost V 2 bases and J 3 bases; bases outside gene matches: 12. Germline CDR1 and CDR2: DFQATT and SNEGSKA (reference sequence). This chain's CDR3 is CSARPRVVTSDYEQYF. CDR3 nucleotides: TGCAGTGCTAGACCTAGGGTGGTGACTAGCGACTACGAGCAGTACTTC.

This clonotype has ten or more counts. This chain joins TRBV2 and TRBJ1-1; no firm D call. V lost 2 bases to trimming and J lost 5 bases, with 9 bases between them. Germline V gene data show CDR1 as SNHLY and CDR2 as FYNNEI. This CDR3 spans 13 amino acids. CDR3 sequence reads: CASSELSRTEAFF. The CDR3 DNA reads as TGTGCCAGCAGTGAACTGTCCCGAACTGAAGCTTTCTTT.

This chain uses TRBV7-2 with TRBJ2-7, with D possibly TRBD2 on 6 matching bases. The V end lost 1 base, the J end lost 4 bases, and 8 bases lay between the germline ends. CDR1 and CDR2 from the germline V gene are SGHTA and FQGNSA. The CDR3 is made up of 13 amino acids. In DNA, the CDR3 is TGTGCCAGCAGCTTAGACGGGGGATACGAGCAGTACTTC. Its translation is CASSLDGGYEQYF.

On this clonotype itself: A much more abundant neighbour one base away suggests this may be a read error. V usage is TRBV9 and J usage is TRBJ1-1; the D is unclear. CDR3 size: 13 residues. Trimming took 4 bases from V and 4 from J, leaving 11 bases between them. CDR1 is SGDLS and CDR2 is YYNGEE in the germline V gene. The CDR3 coding sequence is TGTGCCAGCAGCCTAGGTTTGTTCACTGAAGCTTTCTTT. It codes for CASSLGLFTEAFF.

This clonotype was counted a single time. At one end, the junction sequence differs from germline, possibly due to a read error. The chain combines TRBV4-1 with TRBJ2-3; TRBD2 agrees at 9 bases. The CDR3 covers 19 residues. CDR1 is MGHRA and CDR2 is YSYEKL in the germline V gene. The CDR3 nucleotides read TGCGCCAGCAGCCAAGTAGGGAGGTCTGGACTAGCGAGCACATATACGCAGTATTTT. Translated: CASSQVGRSGLASTYTQYF.

This clonotype has at least ten counts. The genes are TRBV27 and TRBJ2-1; perhaps TRBD2 as D (6 bases). V shed 5 bases and J shed 4 bases, with 15 bases lying between them. Germline V gene sequence: CDR1 MNHEY, CDR2 SMNVEV (reference sequence). This CDR3 is built from 15 residues. The CDR3 sequence: CASSPRREQYNEQFF. The CDR3 nucleotides are TGTGCCAGCAGTCCCCGACGGGAGCAATACAATGAGCAGTTCTTC.

About this clonotype: It is likely a read error: a sequence one base away is far more abundant. This CDR3 reads CASRDSGDTDMQYF. CDR3 coding DNA: TGTGCCAGCAGGGACTCGGGCGACACAGATATGCAGTATTTT. V and J are TRBV6-8 and TRBJ2-3; D is possibly TRBD2 (5 bases). The germline CDR1 and CDR2 sequences are MNHGY and SAAAGT. The CDR3 is made up of 14 amino acids.

For this clonotype: This sequence is one base from a far larger clone and is likely a read error. This chain uses TRBV6-4 with TRBJ2-7; maybe TRBD2 (6 bases). The CDR3 has 11 residues. Per the germline V gene, CDR1 is MRHNA and CDR2 is SNTAGT. DNA of the CDR3: TGTGCCAGCAGTGCCGGGACTGAGCATTACTTC. This codes for CASSAGTEHYF.

This clonotype has ten or more counts. The chain combines TRBV6-1 with TRBJ2-1; 9 positions agree with TRBD2. Germline lookup yields CDR1 MNHNS and CDR2 SASEGT. This CDR3 has 17 amino acids. V gave up 6 bases and J gave up 0 bases; unmatched junction bases: 9. CDR3 coding DNA: TGTGCCAGCAGCATCGGGCTAGCGGGACCCTCCTACAATGAGCAGTTCTTC. It is translated as CASSIGLAGPSYNEQFF.

This clonotype was observed at least ten times. This sequence joins TRBV20-1 and TRBJ1-1; D is unclear. Between the trimmed V and J ends, which lost 2 bases and 5 bases, there was a span of 6 bases. There are 11 residues in the CDR3. The germline gives CDR1 DFQATT, CDR2 SNEGSKA (reference sequence). CDR3 nucleotide sequence: TGCAGTGCTAGAATGGGGACTGAAGCTTTCTTT. Amino acids: CSARMGTEAFF.